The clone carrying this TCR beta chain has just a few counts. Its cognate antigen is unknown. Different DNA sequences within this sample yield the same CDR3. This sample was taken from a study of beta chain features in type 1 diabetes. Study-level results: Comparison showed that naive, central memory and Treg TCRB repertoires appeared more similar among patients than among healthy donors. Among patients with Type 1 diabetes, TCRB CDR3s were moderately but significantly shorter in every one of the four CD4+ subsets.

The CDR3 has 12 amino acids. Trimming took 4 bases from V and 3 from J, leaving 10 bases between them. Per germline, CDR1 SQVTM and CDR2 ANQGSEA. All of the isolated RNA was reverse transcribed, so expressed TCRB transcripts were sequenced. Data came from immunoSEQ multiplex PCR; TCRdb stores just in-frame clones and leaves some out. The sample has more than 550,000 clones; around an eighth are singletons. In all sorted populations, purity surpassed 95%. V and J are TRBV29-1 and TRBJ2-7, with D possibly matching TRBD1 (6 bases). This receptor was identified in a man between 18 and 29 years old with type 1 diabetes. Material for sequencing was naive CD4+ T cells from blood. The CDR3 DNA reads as TGCAGCGTTGGTACAGGGAACTACGAGCAGTACTTC. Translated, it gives CSVGTGNYEQYF.